These 19 T cell receptor beta chains came from one sample sequenced in a study of T cells in women clearing cervical HPV infection. Assay: immunoSEQ multiplex PCR; the TCRdb copy retains only in-frame clones and omits some. The sample spans tens of thousands of clones; the ten largest clones claim approximately 9.8%. Sequencing was done on a sample of blood buffy coat. Every receptor here comes from a woman aged 18-69 years with a cervical HPV16 infection that either progressed to CIN3+ or cleared (not recorded which).

On this clone itself: The CDR3 end is not reached by the read, which stops 3 residues before it; the germline J gene fills it in. V gene TRBV20-1 combines with J gene TRBJ2-3; a weak D match, TRBD1 (5 bases). Trimming pared 4 bases from V and 2 bases from J, leaving 16 bases between. The CDR3 has 15 amino acids. Germline V gene sequence: CDR1 DFQATT, CDR2 SNEGSKA (reference sequence). The DNA read from the CDR3 is TGCAGTGCTACCCAAGCAGGGTCCATCACAGATACG. It encodes CSATQAGSITDT. The whole CDR3 protein is CSATQAGSITDTQYF.

Of note for this clone: The read ends 3 residues early relative to the CDR3; the germline J gene fills the gap. This chain uses TRBV7-3 with TRBJ2-1; D unresolved. CDR1 is SGHTA and CDR2 is FQGTGA in the germline V gene. V shed 5 bases and J shed 4 bases, with 12 bases lying between them. CDR3 length equals 14 residues. The sequenced CDR3 bases are TGTGCCAGCAGCCAAACGGGTATATACAATGAG. Translated: CASSQTGIYNE. From start to end, the CDR3 is CASSQTGIYNEQFF. The full variable domain, its missing parts supplied by reference TRBV7-3 and TRBJ2-1, is GAGVSQTPSNKVTEKGKYVELRCDPISGHTALYWYRQSLGQGPEFLIYFQGTGAADDSGLPNDRFFAVRPEGSVSTLKIQRTERGDSAVYLCASSQTGIYNEQFFGPGTRLTVL.

CDR3 in amino acids: CSVVRGNSYEQYF. CDR3 DNA (partial): TGCAGCGTTGTTAGGGGGAACTCCTACGAG. The J gene is TRBJ2-7, the V gene TRBV29-1; maybe TRBD1 (6 bases). Read coverage stops 3 residues before the CDR3 terminus; the germline J gene supplies the remainder. The CDR3 is 13 amino acids. The V end lost 4 bases, the J end lost 0 bases, and 10 bases lay between the germline ends. Germline CDR1 is SQVTM and CDR2 is ANQGSEA.

For this clone: The CDR3 end lies 3 residues beyond the end of the read and is filled in from the germline J gene. This rearrangement joins TRBV2 to TRBJ1-2; D might be TRBD1 (6 bases). Between the trimmed V and J ends, which lost 6 bases and 3 bases, there was a span of 17 bases. CDR3 length: 15 amino acids. Germline CDR1 reads SNHLY; CDR2 reads FYNNEI. Partial CDR3 DNA: TGTGCCAGCAGCGAAACAGGGATGAGGGACTATGGC. It codes for CASSETGMRDYG. The complete CDR3 reads CASSETGMRDYGYTF.

On this clone: The read comes to an end 3 residues before the CDR3 does, leaving the germline J gene to fill in the end. The chain uses TRBV20-1 and TRBJ2-6, with 7 bases matching TRBD2. The germline V gene has CDR1 DFQATT and CDR2 SNEGSKA (reference sequence). V dropped 3 bases and J dropped 2; count of bases not matched to a gene: 10. The CDR3 consists of 17 residues. CDR3 region: CSARPGGKYAGANVLTF. The covered CDR3 bases are TGCAGTGCTAGGCCCGGGGGGAAGTACGCTGGGGCCAACGTC.

Regarding this clone: The read ends 3 residues early relative to the CDR3; the germline J gene fills the gap. The V call is TRBV2, the J call TRBJ1-2; 8 bases map to TRBD1. This CDR3 is built from 14 residues. V lost 4 bases to trimming and J lost 6 bases; unmatched junction nucleotides: 7. Germline V gene lookup returns CDR1 SNHLY and CDR2 FYNNEI. CDR3 region: CASSAAGGADGYTF. Incomplete CDR3 DNA: TGTGCCAGCAGTGCGGCAGGGGGCGCGGATGGC.

CDR3 in amino acids: CASRVLGGRASGNTIYF. The sequenced CDR3 bases are TGTGCCAGCAGAGTCCTCGGCGGCAGAGCCTCTGGAAACACC. This rearrangement joins TRBV2 to TRBJ1-3; unclear D gene. The CDR3 end lies 3 residues beyond the end of the read and is filled in from the germline J gene. The CDR3 covers 17 residues. CDR1 is SNHLY, CDR2 FYNNEI, per germline. V lost 6 bases to trimming and J lost 0 bases, with 18 bases between them.

As for this clone: The junction and the germline gene differ at one end; a read error may be behind it. Read coverage stops 3 residues before the CDR3 terminus; the germline J gene supplies the remainder. V usage is TRBV4-2 and J usage is TRBJ2-3, with 11 nucleotides matching TRBD2. This CDR3 contains 16 residues. Germline V gene sequence: CDR1 LGHNA, CDR2 YNFKEQ. Incomplete CDR3 DNA: TGCGCCAGCAGTCAATTAACTAGCGGGGGAGCGGATACG. It specifies CASSQLTSGGADT. The entire CDR3 protein reads CASSQLTSGGADTQYF.

CDR3 region: CASSVSGGIYEQYF. The CDR3 DNA, read in part, is TGTGCCAGCAGCGTCAGCGGGGGGATCTACGAG. The rearrangement links TRBV9 to TRBJ2-7; TRBD2 agrees at 9 bases. With the read ending 3 residues before the CDR3 end, the germline J gene is used to fill in that end. The CDR3 runs to 14 residues. Per the germline V gene, CDR1 is SGDLS and CDR2 is YYNGEE. With V trimmed by 2 bases and J by 3 bases, 3 bases remained unmatched. Full variable domain (remainder filled in from reference TRBV9 and TRBJ2-7): DSGVTQTPKHLITATGQRVTLRCSPRSGDLSVYWYQQSLDQGLQFLIQYYNGEERAKGNILERFSAQQFPDLHSELNLSSLELGDSALYFCASSVSGGIYEQYFGPGTRLTVT.

A word on this clone: With the read ending 3 residues before the CDR3 end, the germline J gene is used to fill in that end. This chain links TRBV5-1 with TRBJ2-5; TRBD2 matches 15 bases. Germline V gene data show CDR1 as SGHRS and CDR2 as YFSETQ. The CDR3 runs 20 residues. V was pared by 4 bases and J by 1 base, with 14 bases of the junction left unmatched. The part of the CDR3 DNA that was read is TGCGCCAGCAGCCCAGGACTAGCGGGAGGGCCTCGAGGGGTCCAAGAGACC. Amino acid sequence: CASSPGLAGGPRGVQET. The full CDR3 sequence reads CASSPGLAGGPRGVQETQYF. Complete variable domain (other parts from reference TRBV5-1 and TRBJ2-5): KAGVTQTPRYLIKTRGQQVTLSCSPISGHRSVSWYQQTPGQGLQFLFEYFSETQRNKGNFPGRFSGRQFSNSRSEMNVSTLELGDSALYLCASSPGLAGGPRGVQETQYFGPGTRLLVL.

Turning to this clone: The CDR3 end falls 3 residues outside the read, so it is completed with the germline J gene. This chain joins TRBV18 and TRBJ1-2; possibly TRBD1 for D (5 bases). The germline gives CDR1 KGHSH, CDR2 LQKENI. The CDR3 covers 16 residues. Trimming pared 6 bases from V and 0 bases from J, leaving 17 bases between. The CDR3 reads CASSRDGRDANYGYTF. CDR3 DNA (partial): TGTGCCAGCTCCCGCGACGGCAGGGATGCTAACTATGGC. Based on the CDR3 plus reference TRBV18 and TRBJ1-2, the full variable domain is NAGVMQNPRHLVRRRGQEARLRCSPMKGHSHVYWYRQLPEEGLKFMVYLQKENIIDESGMPKERFSAEFPKEGPSILRIQQVVRGDSAAYFCASSRDGRDANYGYTFGSGTRLTVV.

A word on this clone: The read terminates 3 residues ahead of where the CDR3 ends, so the germline J gene completes it. The chain has TRBV7-2 and TRBJ1-2; 7 bases line up with TRBD1. This CDR3 is 14 amino acids long. The germline gives CDR1 SGHTA, CDR2 FQGNSA. The trim removed 1 base at V and 4 bases at J, leaving 3 bases unmatched. CDR3 loop: CASSLVDRPYGYTF. The CDR3 bases that were read are TGTGCCAGCAGCTTAGTGGACAGGCCCTATGGC. Together with reference TRBV7-2 and TRBJ1-2, the CDR3 gives the full variable domain: GAGVSQSPSNKVTEKGKDVELRCDPISGHTALYWYRQSLGQGLEFLIYFQGNSAPDKSGLPSDRFSAERTGGSVSTLTIQRTQQEDSAVYLCASSLVDRPYGYTFGSGTRLTVV.

As to this clone: The DNA ends 3 residues before the CDR3 does, and the rest of the CDR3 is filled in from the germline J gene. The chain is built from TRBV7-2 and TRBJ1-2, with 9 nucleotides matching TRBD1. CDR3 size: 14 residues. CDR1 SGHTA and CDR2 FQGNSA come from the germline V gene. Here the CDR3 reads CASSLGGTGSGYTF. CDR3 DNA, as far as it was read: TGTGCCAGCAGCTTAGGGGGGACAGGGAGCGGC.

About this clone itself: The read ends 3 residues before the CDR3 terminus; that terminus is restored from the germline J gene. V and J are TRBV13 and TRBJ2-5; D is possibly TRBD2 (6 bases). Germline CDR1 reads PRHDT; CDR2 reads FYEKMQ (reference sequence). The CDR3 extends over 15 amino acids. The germline V and J ends were trimmed by 4 bases and 2 bases, with 14 bases remaining between them. CDR3 residues: CASSSRSGRQETQYF. The CDR3 bases that were read are TGTGCCAGCAGCTCCCGTTCGGGGAGGCAAGAGACC.

Note on this clone: The CDR3 end is not reached by the read, which stops 3 residues before it; the germline J gene fills it in. The chain couples TRBV19 to TRBJ1-5; 7 nucleotides align to TRBD1. J gave up 7 bases and V 9 bases, and 15 bases lay outside the gene matches. Germline V gene lookup returns CDR1 LNHDA and CDR2 SQIVND (reference sequence). This CDR3 has 15 amino acids. CDR3 DNA (partial): TGTGCCAGCCAGCCCGGACAGGCAGGAGTCCAGCCC. The encoded protein is CASQPGQAGVQP. The whole CDR3 is CASQPGQAGVQPQHF. The whole variable domain, filled in from reference TRBV19 and TRBJ1-5, reads DGGITQSPKYLFRKEGQNVTLSCEQNLNHDAMYWYRQDPGQGLRLIYYSQIVNDFQKGDIAEGYSVSREKKESFPLTVTSAQKNPTAFYLCASQPGQAGVQPQHFGDGTRLSIL.

On this clone: The CDR3 end lies 3 residues beyond the end of the read and is filled in from the germline J gene. V gene TRBV19 combines with J gene TRBJ2-1; tentatively, D is TRBD2 (6 bases). Germline loops: CDR1 LNHDA, CDR2 SQIVND (reference sequence). CDR3 length: 13 amino acids. Trimming cost V 6 bases and J 6 bases, with 12 bases left between them. This CDR3 reads CASRGGGRNEQFF. CDR3 DNA (partial): TGTGCCAGTAGGGGGGGAGGCCGCAATGAG.

A note on this clone: The DNA ends 3 residues before the CDR3 does, and the rest of the CDR3 is filled in from the germline J gene. The chain carries TRBV20-1 and TRBJ2-7; 8 nucleotides agree with TRBD2. Germline loops: CDR1 DFQATT, CDR2 SNEGSKA (reference sequence). With 2 bases clipped from V and 3 bases from J, the junction kept 9 bases outside the gene matches. CDR3 length: 15 residues. The DNA read from the CDR3 is TGCAGTGCTAGACCGGGACTAGGAGGAAGCTACGAG. It specifies CSARPGLGGSYE. The full CDR3 sequence reads CSARPGLGGSYEQYF.

As for this clone: The read halts 3 residues ahead of the CDR3 end, with the missing end drawn from the germline J gene. The chain is built from TRBV7-3 and TRBJ2-5; 9 bases are a match to TRBD2. The germline V gene encodes CDR1 SGHTA and CDR2 FQGTGA. J lost 5 bases, V lost 5 bases, and 12 bases had no gene match. The CDR3 consists of 16 residues. CDR3 DNA (partial): TGTGCCAGCAGCCCACAGCCCGGACTAGCGAGGGAGACC. Translation: CASSPQPGLARET. The complete CDR3 reads CASSPQPGLARETQYF. The entire variable domain, with the rest obtained from reference TRBV7-3 and TRBJ2-5, is as follows: GAGVSQTPSNKVTEKGKYVELRCDPISGHTALYWYRQSLGQGPEFLIYFQGTGAADDSGLPNDRFFAVRPEGSVSTLKIQRTERGDSAVYLCASSPQPGLARETQYFGPGTRLLVL.

Remarks on this clone: Coverage ceases 3 residues before the CDR3 finishes, and the germline J gene fills in the end. The chain employs TRBV5-6 and TRBJ2-5; 12 nucleotides align to TRBD2. V was pared by 4 bases and J by 5 bases, with 6 bases of the junction left unmatched. Germline V gene sequence: CDR1 SGHDT, CDR2 YYEEEE. CDR3 length equals 15 residues. CDR3 residues: CASSPGLAGLETQYF. The CDR3 DNA, read in part, is TGTGCCAGCAGCCCCGGACTAGCGGGGTTGGAGACC.